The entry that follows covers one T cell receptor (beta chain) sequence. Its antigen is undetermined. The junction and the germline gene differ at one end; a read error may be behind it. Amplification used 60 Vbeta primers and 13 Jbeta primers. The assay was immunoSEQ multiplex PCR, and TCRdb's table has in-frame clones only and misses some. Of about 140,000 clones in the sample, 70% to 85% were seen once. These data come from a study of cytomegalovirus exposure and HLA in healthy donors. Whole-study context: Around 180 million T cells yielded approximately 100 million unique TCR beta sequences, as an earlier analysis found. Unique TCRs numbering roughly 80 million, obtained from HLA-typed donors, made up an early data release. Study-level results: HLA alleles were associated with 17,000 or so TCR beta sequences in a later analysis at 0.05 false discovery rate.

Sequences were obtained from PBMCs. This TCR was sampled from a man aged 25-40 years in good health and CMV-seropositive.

CDR3 sequence: CASREERGHSETQYF. CDR3 DNA: TGTGCCAGCAGGGAAGAGCGGGGGCATTCAGAGACCCAGTACTTC. The rearrangement links TRBV2 to TRBJ2-5; 8 bases are shared with TRBD2. There are 15 residues in the CDR3. Germline V gene lookup returns CDR1 SNHLY and CDR2 FYNNEI.